The 11 T cell receptor beta chains listed next were all sequenced from one sample in a study of blood T cells in healthy people across ages. Primers used in a second PCR of roughly 7 to 12 cycles were a sample-barcoded 5' primer and a J-beta primer mix. From the 5' RACE reads, TCRdb called clonotypes with MiXCR, one entry per CDR3 protein. Counted here are about 640,000 distinct CDR3 sequences, around three fifths occurring once; the ten biggest clones make up approximately 37%. Sequencing was done on a sample of blood. These receptors were obtained from a man between 60 and 75 years old in good health.

The V gene is TRBV6-6, the J gene TRBJ2-6; D call uncertain. V gave up 6 bases and J gave up 0 bases, with 15 bases separating them. The CDR3 runs 17 residues. Germline loops: CDR1 MNHNY, CDR2 SVGAGI (reference sequence). As DNA, the CDR3 is TGTGCCAGCAGCTGGTCCGGCAAAAGCTCTGGGGCCAACGTCCTGACTTTC. Its protein is CASSWSGKSSGANVLTF.

Many counts were recorded for this clonotype. The gene calls are TRBV15 and TRBJ2-4; D is ambiguous. Germline V gene sequence: CDR1 LNHNV, CDR2 YYDKDF (reference sequence). The CDR3 has 12 residues. Trimming shortened V by 0 bases and J by 7 bases, and 4 bases separated the two germline ends. CDR3 bases: TGTGCCACCAGCAGAGACTTTAACATTCAGTACTTC. Its translation: CATSRDFNIQYF.

The CDR3 DNA reads TGCAGCGTTGAACGTACCAGGGGTGAAAAACTGTTTTTT. This gives the protein CSVERTRGEKLFF. J is TRBJ1-4 and V is TRBV29-1; possible D gene TRBD1, 6 bases. V lost 2 bases to trimming and J lost 7 bases, with 11 bases between them. The CDR3 runs to 13 residues. CDR1 is SQVTM, CDR2 ANQGSEA, per germline.

This clonotype came up a few times. The V call is TRBV5-1, the J call TRBJ2-7, with 7 bases that match TRBD2. Germline trimming cut 3 bases from V and 6 bases from J; bases unmatched to any gene: 9. Germline-derived CDR1 and CDR2 are SGHRS and YFSETQ. This CDR3 region has 14 residues. This chain's CDR3 is CASSYEGRGPEQYF. Written as DNA, the CDR3 is TGCGCCAGCAGCTACGAGGGGAGGGGCCCCGAGCAGTACTTC.

This sequence joins TRBV5-1 and TRBJ2-1, with D perhaps TRBD2 (5 bases). Trimming left V 2 bases short and J 1 base short, with 13 bases between. The germline V gene encodes CDR1 SGHRS and CDR2 YFSETQ. The CDR3 covers 16 residues. The CDR3 coding sequence is TGCGCCAGCAGCTTTGGTAGCGCCCTATCCTACAATGAGCAGTTCTTC. It codes for CASSFGSALSYNEQFF.

This chain uses TRBV20-1 with TRBJ2-1, with D possibly TRBD1 on 5 matching bases. The J call may be incorrect, as the DNA end agrees better with TRBJ2-7. The germline gives CDR1 DFQATT, CDR2 SNEGSKA (reference sequence). This CDR3 is 11 amino acids long. The CDR3 reads CSARGLGEQYF. The CDR3 DNA reads as TGCAGTGCTAGGGGGCTCGGGGAGCAGTACTTC.

The chain is built from TRBV29-1 and TRBJ2-1, with D possibly TRBD2 on 7 matching bases. The V end lost 0 bases, the J end lost 7 bases, and 19 bases lay between the germline ends. The V gene's germline CDR1 is SQVTM and CDR2 ANQGSEA. This CDR3 has 16 amino acids. CDR3 amino acids: CSVEERGGGWGNEQFF. CDR3 sequence (DNA): TGCAGCGTTGAAGAGAGGGGGGGCGGTTGGGGGAATGAGCAGTTCTTC.

This clonotype was recorded once. The gene calls are TRBV20-1 and TRBJ1-2, with TRBD1 matching 10 bases. Trimming at V came to 5 bases and at J to 4 bases, leaving 13 bases not matched to a gene. The CDR3 length is 16 residues. Germline V lookup: CDR1 DFQATT, CDR2 SNEGSKA (reference sequence). The CDR3 protein is CSAPPHPGQGPYGYTF. The DNA of the CDR3 is TGCAGTGCTCCTCCCCACCCGGGACAGGGGCCCTATGGCTACACCTTC.

The chain recombines TRBV6-5 with TRBJ2-2; 11 bases fit TRBD2. V shed 6 bases, J shed 2 bases, and the junction held 5 bases outside the gene matches. Germline V gene lookup returns CDR1 MNHEY and CDR2 SVGAGI. The CDR3 runs to 16 residues. The CDR3 DNA follows: TGTGCCAGCAGAAGTAGCGGGGGGGCAAACACCGGGGAGCTGTTTTTT. Its translation: CASRSSGGANTGELFF.

The CDR3 DNA reads TGTGCCAGCAGCGTGGGACTAGCGGCCTGGGGGGTTGGGTACGAGCAGTACTTC. It encodes CASSVGLAAWGVGYEQYF. The rearrangement uses TRBV9 and TRBJ2-7, with 11 positions matching TRBD2. CDR3 size: 18 residues. Trimming cost V 2 bases and J 4 bases; bases outside gene matches: 14. Germline CDR1 and CDR2: SGDLS and YYNGEE.

The chain employs TRBV4-2 and TRBJ2-3; TRBD2 matches at 11 bases. J gave up 0 bases and V 0 bases, and 2 bases lay outside the gene matches. The CDR3 has 17 amino acids. Germline V gene data show CDR1 as LGHNA and CDR2 as YNFKEQ. CDR3 nucleotide sequence: TGTGCCAGCAGCCAAGATACTAGCGGGGGTAGCACAGATACGCAGTATTTT. Translation: CASSQDTSGGSTDTQYF.